This T cell receptor beta chain emerged from a study of blood T cell repertoires in COVID-19. Study-level background: The analysed material was cDNA or gDNA that came from T cells, B-cell-depleted T cells, or PBMCs.

Per germline, CDR1 SGHTA and CDR2 FQGNSA. Trimming stripped 5 bases from V and 0 bases from J, with 8 bases between. The CDR3 contains 15 residues. Repertoires were generated with immunoSEQ multiplex PCR, while TCRdb's copy carries only in-frame clones and drops some. The sample lists 40,000 to 55,000 clones; roughly nine tenths were seen once. The source is a man aged 65-85 years with active COVID-19. The sample was peripheral blood. The rearrangement links TRBV7-2 to TRBJ1-6; D is undetermined. CDR3 sequence reads: CASSPTGSYNSPLHF. The CDR3, as DNA: TGTGCCAGCAGCCCCACGGGCTCCTATAATTCACCCCTCCACTTT.